These 28 T cell receptor beta chains were all obtained from the same sample, sequenced in a study of OX40 agonist ivuxolimab in advanced cancers. The repertoire was sequenced with immunoSEQ multiplex PCR; TCRdb's copy has only in-frame clones and lacks some. The data contain around 69,000 clones, 80% to 90% of them singletons. Sequences were derived from CD4+ or CD8+ T cells sorted from blood, sampled in a trial of the OX40 agonist ivuxolimab. The receptors were sampled from an adult with an advanced solid tumor such as melanoma, head and neck, liver or kidney cancer.

The chain joins TRBV12-2 to TRBJ1-6; TRBD1 is the table's D call, not checked against the DNA. TRBV12-2 is deemed a pseudogene. The CDR3 is 12 residues long. CDR3 protein: CASRSGGSPLHF. DNA of the CDR3: TGTGCAAGTCGTTCAGGGGGTTCACCCCTCCACTTT.

The J gene is TRBJ1-2, the V gene TRBV5-1; a possible D gene is TRBD1 (5 bases). Germline CDR1 and CDR2: SGHRS and YFSETQ. The CDR3 is 15 residues long. V gave up 1 base and J gave up 4 bases, with 14 bases separating them. CDR3 DNA: TGCGCCAGCAGCTTGCAAACAGGAGGGAGCTATGGCTACACCTTC. It specifies CASSLQTGGSYGYTF.

The rearrangement links TRBV27 to TRBJ2-5; TRBD1 might be the D (6 bases). Trimming took 4 bases from V and 2 from J, leaving 17 bases between them. The germline V gene has CDR1 MNHEY and CDR2 SMNVEV (reference sequence). This CDR3 is 16 amino acids long. The CDR3 DNA follows: TGTGCCAGCAGTTCCCCGACAGGACTTATGCAAGAGACCCAGTACTTC. This encodes CASSSPTGLMQETQYF.

The chain links TRBV9 to TRBJ2-1, with a tentative D call TRBD1 (5 bases). Germline V gives CDR1 SGDLS, CDR2 YYNGEE. The CDR3 loop spans 13 amino acids. The V end lost 4 bases, the J end lost 8 bases, and 13 bases lay between the germline ends. CDR3 protein: CASSSRTYDEQFF. Here the CDR3 DNA reads TGTGCCAGCAGCTCCCGGACATACGATGAGCAGTTCTTC. The full variable domain, with the rest looked up from reference TRBV9 and TRBJ2-1, is DSGVTQTPKHLITATGQRVTLRCSPRSGDLSVYWYQQSLDQGLQFLIQYYNGEERAKGNILERFSAQQFPDLHSELNLSSLELGDSALYFCASSSRTYDEQFFGPGTRLTVL.

The V gene is TRBV10-2, the J gene TRBJ1-2; D remains unclear. From germline, CDR1 is WSHSY and CDR2 SAAADI. There are 15 residues in the CDR3. The germline V and J ends were trimmed by 2 bases and 0 bases, with 10 bases remaining between them. CDR3: CASSEGEPANYGYTF. The CDR3 DNA follows: TGCGCCAGCAGTGAGGGTGAGCCAGCTAACTATGGCTACACCTTC.

The rearrangement uses TRBV2 and TRBJ2-5; the D gene is possibly TRBD1 (5 bases). The CDR3 sequence is 14 residues long. V was pared by 2 bases and J by 1 base, with 8 bases between. Germline values: CDR1 SNHLY, CDR2 FYNNEI. The CDR3 is CASSERQTQETQYF. The CDR3 DNA is TGTGCCAGCAGTGAACGACAGACCCAAGAGACCCAGTACTTC.

The chain has TRBV6-4 and TRBJ1-2; D gene uncertain. The CDR3 spans 14 residues. Germline values: CDR1 MRHNA, CDR2 SNTAGT. Trimming removed 11 bases from V and 4 bases from J, with 20 bases in between. CDR3 sequence (DNA): TGTGCCGGGTCCGGGTCGGCGGTTGGCTATGGCTACACCTTC. Translating it yields CAGSGSAVGYGYTF.

To note about this clone: The same CDR3 can be traced to other DNA sequences in this sample. The J gene is TRBJ1-2, the V gene TRBV27, with D possibly being TRBD1 (5 bases). Germline V gives CDR1 MNHEY, CDR2 SMNVEV (reference sequence). The CDR3 has 16 amino acids. Trimming removed 5 bases from V and 3 bases from J, with 19 bases in between. The CDR3 reads CASSPRFGQAHYGYTF. CDR3 nucleotides: TGTGCCAGCAGTCCACGATTCGGACAAGCCCACTATGGCTACACCTTC.

Only a few counts were recorded for this clone. The genes are TRBV19 and TRBJ1-4, with D hard to call. Germline V gives CDR1 LNHDA, CDR2 SQIVND (reference sequence). Trimming took 6 bases from V and 3 from J, leaving 20 bases between them. The CDR3 extends over 17 amino acids. CDR3 sequence reads: CASRTIHTGVANEKLFF. The CDR3 DNA follows: TGTGCCAGTAGGACCATCCACACCGGGGTTGCTAATGAAAAACTGTTTTTT.

The chain couples TRBV4-2 to TRBJ2-1, with TRBD2 identical over 9 bases. V gave up 4 bases and J gave up 8 bases; unmatched junction bases: 9. The germline V gene encodes CDR1 LGHNA and CDR2 YNFKEQ. The CDR3 contains 15 residues. The CDR3 region has the DNA TGTGCCAGCAGCCCGAACGCGGGAGGGCCGCATGAGCAGTTCTTC. It translates to CASSPNAGGPHEQFF.

In regard to this clone: The identical CDR3 is also encoded by other nucleotide sequences in the sample. The CDR3 bases are TGTGCCAGCAATCCCCAGGCGGGAGGGCTGGGGCAGTACTTC. Translation: CASNPQAGGLGQYF. The rearrangement uses TRBV6-5 and TRBJ2-7, with TRBD2 matching over 9 bases. V shed 7 bases and J 9 bases; nucleotides not matched to a gene: 13. The CDR3 is 14 residues long. Per germline, CDR1 MNHEY and CDR2 SVGAGI.

The chain carries TRBV12-5 and TRBJ2-3; D not certain. Germline-derived CDR1 and CDR2 are LGHNT and FRNRAP. V lost 2 bases to trimming and J lost 5 bases, with 5 bases between them. This CDR3 has 12 residues. CDR3 amino acids: CASGLSVDTQYF. The CDR3 bases are TGTGCTAGTGGTTTGTCAGTAGATACGCAGTATTTT.

The V and J genes are TRBV9 and TRBJ2-1; no definite D call. The germline V and J ends were trimmed by 3 bases and 9 bases, with 13 bases remaining between them. In germline, CDR1 is SGDLS, CDR2 YYNGEE. CDR3 size: 13 residues. The CDR3 DNA reads TGTGCCAGCAGCGCCCGGGTGGAAACTGAGCAGTTCTTC. This sequence encodes CASSARVETEQFF.

The V gene is TRBV5-8, the J gene TRBJ1-1; D is possibly TRBD1 (5 bases). From germline, CDR1 is SGHTS and CDR2 YDEGEE. This CDR3 spans 12 amino acids. V lost 2 bases, J lost 11 bases, and 13 bases lay in between. CDR3 protein: CASSFRDVNAFF. The CDR3 coding sequence is TGTGCCAGCAGCTTCAGGGACGTGAATGCTTTCTTT.

This rearrangement joins TRBV27 to TRBJ1-1; 9 bases map to TRBD1. CDR3 size: 16 residues. With 5 bases clipped from V and 0 bases from J, the junction kept 7 bases outside the gene matches. CDR1 is MNHEY and CDR2 is SMNVEV in the germline V gene (reference sequence). CDR3 sequence (DNA): TGTGCCAGCAGTCCCACAGGGGGCGTAATGAACACTGAAGCTTTCTTT. It is translated as CASSPTGGVMNTEAFF.

This clone was seen a handful of times. This rearrangement joins TRBV29-1 to TRBJ2-7; 8 nucleotides match TRBD2. CDR1 and CDR2 (germline): SQVTM, ANQGSEA. The CDR3 extends over 16 amino acids. Trimming cost V 0 bases and J 5 bases; bases outside gene matches: 12. CDR3 residues: CSVEEWRGAGSHEQYF. The DNA of the CDR3 is TGCAGCGTTGAAGAGTGGCGGGGGGCTGGATCCCACGAGCAGTACTTC.

V gene TRBV28 combines with J gene TRBJ2-5; maybe TRBD2 (6 bases). V dropped 6 bases and J dropped 1 base, with 15 bases sitting between them. The CDR3 has 15 residues. CDR1 is MDHEN and CDR2 is SYDVKM in the germline V gene. The chain's CDR3 is CASRSLGGVQETQYF. The CDR3 DNA reads TGTGCCAGCAGGTCCCTCGGAGGGGTCCAAGAGACCCAGTACTTC.

The J gene is TRBJ1-5, the V gene TRBV5-6, with unresolved D. V was trimmed by 3 bases and J by 3 bases, leaving 4 bases between them. Germline CDR1 reads SGHDT; CDR2 reads YYEEEE. This CDR3 comprises 12 residues. As DNA, the CDR3 is TGTGCCAGCAGCTACCACAATCAGCCCCAGCATTTT. Translation gives CASSYHNQPQHF.

The chain recombines TRBV12-5 with TRBJ2-1, with 10 bases lining up with TRBD2. The junction had 11 bases not matched to a gene; V was cut back by 6 bases and J by 9 bases. Germline CDR1 and CDR2: LGHNT and FRNRAP. This CDR3 has 15 residues. Here the CDR3 DNA reads TGTGCTAGTGGACTCGGGTCCAGGACTAGCGGTGAGCAGTTCTTC. Protein product: CASGLGSRTSGEQFF.

This chain connects TRBV6-5 to TRBJ1-5; D not resolved. Per germline, CDR1 MNHEY and CDR2 SVGAGI. V gave up 5 bases and J gave up 6 bases, with 11 bases separating them. The CDR3 covers 13 residues. The CDR3 sequence is CASSQGTIQPQHF. CDR3 bases: TGTGCCAGCAGTCAAGGTACAATTCAGCCCCAGCATTTT.

A note on this clone: One end of the junction does not line up with germline, which may come from a read error. This chain joins TRBV7-7 and TRBJ2-1; 9 bases map to TRBD2. Germline V gene data show CDR1 as SSHAT and CDR2 as FNYEAQ (reference sequence). The CDR3 length is 15 residues. The CDR3 loop reads CASSTGTSRNNEQFF. The CDR3 coding sequence is TGTGCTAGCAGCACCGGGACTAGCAGAAACAATGAGCAGTTCTTC.

J is TRBJ2-1 and V is TRBV4-2; D may be TRBD1 (5 bases). V was shortened by 2 bases and J by 0 bases, with 11 bases between the two germline ends. Looked up from germline, CDR1 is LGHNA and CDR2 is YNFKEQ. The CDR3 loop spans 16 amino acids. This CDR3 reads CASSQSGSSSYNEQFF. The DNA of the CDR3 is TGTGCCAGCAGCCAATCAGGGTCGAGCTCCTACAATGAGCAGTTCTTC.

The gene calls are TRBV7-2 and TRBJ2-7; tentatively, D is TRBD1 or TRBD2 (5 bases each). V was trimmed by 2 bases and J by 4 bases, leaving 15 bases between them. CDR1 and CDR2 (germline): SGHTA, FQGNSA. The CDR3 loop spans 15 amino acids. CDR3 loop: CASSLWPGTDYEQYF. The CDR3 region has the DNA TGTGCCAGCAGCTTATGGCCCGGGACGGATTACGAGCAGTACTTC.

CDR3 region: CASSPPSPFNEQFF. The DNA of the CDR3 is TGTGCCAGCTCACCACCGAGTCCTTTCAATGAGCAGTTCTTC. The chain combines TRBV18 with TRBJ2-1; D not certain. This CDR3 spans 14 amino acids. Per the germline V gene, CDR1 is KGHSH and CDR2 is LQKENI. Trimming pared 0 bases from V and 6 bases from J, leaving 9 bases between.

The gene calls are TRBV5-1 and TRBJ1-1; D may be TRBD1 (5 bases). Germline V gene data show CDR1 as SGHRS and CDR2 as YFSETQ. CDR3 length: 15 residues. V lost 2 bases to trimming and J lost 5 bases, with 16 bases between them. CDR3 loop: CASSFQGTGETEAFF. The CDR3 DNA is TGCGCCAGCAGCTTCCAGGGAACCGGCGAAACTGAAGCTTTCTTT.

V gene TRBV4-2 combines with J gene TRBJ2-7; D tentatively fits TRBD1 or TRBD2 (5 bases each). Germline V gives CDR1 LGHNA, CDR2 YNFKEQ. This CDR3 contains 16 residues. V was pared by 2 bases and J by 1 base, with 15 bases between. For the CDR3, the DNA is TGTGCCAGCAGCCAATTAGGGGTGAGCGGTTCCTACGAGCAGTACTTC. Protein: CASSQLGVSGSYEQYF.

The J gene is TRBJ2-7, the V gene TRBV5-1; D unclear. V dropped 0 bases and J dropped 0 bases, with 13 bases sitting between them. Germline V gene data show CDR1 as SGHRS and CDR2 as YFSETQ. CDR3 size: 16 residues. CDR3 protein: CASSLGENINSYEQYF. CDR3 coding DNA: TGCGCCAGCAGCTTGGGCGAAAACATCAACTCCTACGAGCAGTACTTC.

The chain employs TRBV10-1 and TRBJ2-3; D is unresolved. V lost 2 bases and J 0 bases, leaving 12 bases between the germline ends. This CDR3 is 16 amino acids long. The germline V gene encodes CDR1 WNHNN and CDR2 SYGVQD (reference sequence). CDR3 region: CASSEGLGLSTDTQYF. The DNA for the CDR3 is TGCGCCAGCAGTGAGGGCTTGGGTCTAAGCACAGATACGCAGTATTTT.